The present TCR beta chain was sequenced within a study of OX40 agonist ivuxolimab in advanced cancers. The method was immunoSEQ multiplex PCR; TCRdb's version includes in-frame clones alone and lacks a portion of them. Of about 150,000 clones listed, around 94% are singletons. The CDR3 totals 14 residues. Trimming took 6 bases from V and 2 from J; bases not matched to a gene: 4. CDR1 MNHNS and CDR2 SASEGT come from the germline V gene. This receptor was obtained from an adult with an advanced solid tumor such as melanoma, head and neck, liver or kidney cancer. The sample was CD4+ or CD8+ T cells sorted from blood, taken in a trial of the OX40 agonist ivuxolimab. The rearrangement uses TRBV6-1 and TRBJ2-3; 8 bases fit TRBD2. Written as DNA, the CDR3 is TGTGCCAGCAGACCCGGGGGGGACACAGATACGCAGTATTTT. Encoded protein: CASRPGGDTDTQYF.